The T cell receptor (beta chain) described here comes from a study of cytomegalovirus exposure and HLA in healthy donors. About this clone: Its antigen remains unidentified.

The CDR3 consists of 11 residues. Germline CDR1 MNHNS, CDR2 SASEGT. V dropped 6 bases and J dropped 6 bases, with 8 bases sitting between them. The assay was immunoSEQ multiplex PCR, and TCRdb's table has in-frame clones only and misses some. This sample has about 150,000 clones, with around nine tenths found just once. Points from the study as a whole: Rare TCR sequences predominated, though certain public TCRs were found in many donors.

Sample: PBMCs. The source is a man younger than 35 in good health and CMV-seropositive. The chain recombines TRBV6-1 with TRBJ1-2, with a weak D call TRBD1 (5 bases). The CDR3 DNA reads as TGTGCCAGCAGCAGGGTGAATGGCTACACCTTC. Translation gives CASSRVNGYTF.